Listed below are T cell receptor beta chains from one sample, sequenced in a study of early T cells in non-severe SARS-CoV-2 infection. Each CDR3 protein gets one entry after TCRdb re-called the 5' RACE reads with MiXCR. The data contain about 81,000 distinct CDR3 sequences, roughly 5.7% of them singletons. Material for sequencing was whole blood. The receptors stem from an adult who was a healthcare worker with PCR-confirmed SARS-CoV-2 infection or an uninfected control (not recorded which). The conserved cysteine and the conserved F or W are not part of the CDR3 here. Each record gives: J gene, V gene, CDR3 length, CDR3 protein.

TRBJ1-6,TRBV6-6,13,ASSQDIGRNSPLH
TRBJ2-7,TRBV20-1,12,SAREGTGLYEQY
TRBJ2-7,TRBV28,14,ASSLLGGEQTYEQY
TRBJ2-7,TRBV5-4,11,ASSLVTSYEQY
TRBJ2-6,TRBV12-3/TRBV12-4,14,ASSLGGSSGANVLT
TRBJ2-3,TRBV20-1,10,SAIPYTDTQY
TRBJ2-6,TRBV29-1,11,SVEVVGANVLT
TRBJ2-1,TRBV20-1,11,SATGQVINEQF
TRBJ2-7,TRBV28,14,ASRILGRFGSYEQY
TRBJ2-2,TRBV12-3/TRBV12-4,14,ASSEIRLSSSGELF
TRBJ2-4,TRBV6-2/TRBV6-3,12,ASSPITGFSIQY
TRBJ2-7,TRBV6-5,11,ASSYSGQGEQY
TRBJ2-3,TRBV6-5,14,ASSYCMSGGSDTQY
TRBJ2-7,TRBV5-1,11,ASSYTSAYEQY
TRBJ2-2,TRBV7-2,12,ASSFTGGTGELF
TRBJ2-7,TRBV5-1,16,ASSLAGDRGRRGYEQY
TRBJ1-4,TRBV18,13,ASSPSRGAGEKLF
TRBJ1-1,TRBV6-6,15,AGAGQGAGSMNTEAF
TRBJ2-7,TRBV11-3,12,ASTLGQGAYEQY
TRBJ2-1,TRBV7-9,14,ASSLRTGGAFNEQF
TRBJ2-5,TRBV5-4,11,ASSQTISETQY
TRBJ1-1,TRBV12-3/TRBV12-4,11,ASNLRSATEAF
TRBJ2-7,TRBV14,9,ASSQGFEQY
TRBJ2-7,TRBV5-4,12,AKIQEPVLDEQY
TRBJ2-5,TRBV27,16,ASLKMGLAGGRKETQY
TRBJ1-2,TRBV29-1,12,SVGRDTGNYGYT
TRBJ1-2,TRBV28,14,ASSPPRQGARDGYT
TRBJ2-3,TRBV7-9,13,ASSSGTGGGDTQY
TRBJ1-5,TRBV6-6,11,ASSSGNNQPQH
TRBJ2-3,TRBV24-1,15,ATSDPKRGLSTDTQY
TRBJ2-3,TRBV6-5,11,ASSYSGSHTQY
TRBJ2-7,TRBV19,10,AAMDLNYEQY
TRBJ2-7,TRBV27,11,ASAPGLGYEQY
TRBJ1-3,TRBV12-3/TRBV12-4,14,ASSFEGHISGNTIY
TRBJ2-1,TRBV28,13,ASSHPGQGLAEQF
TRBJ2-5,TRBV15,12,ATSGRTGSETQY
TRBJ2-3,TRBV12-3/TRBV12-4,15,ASSPGTSGRSLDTQY
TRBJ2-1,TRBV6-5,12,ASSSTSGGREQF
TRBJ2-1,TRBV12-3/TRBV12-4,11,ASSLPGQGFPF
TRBJ1-5,TRBV5-5,11,ASSPDLNQPQH
TRBJ2-5,TRBV19,11,ASSISWRETQY
TRBJ2-7,TRBV11-2,12,ASRRSGGTNEQY
TRBJ2-5,TRBV12-3/TRBV12-4,14,ASSFVQAPGQETQY
TRBJ2-7,TRBV11-2,11,ASSPGQVNPQY
TRBJ1-2,TRBV9,11,ASSPPHESGYT
TRBJ2-7,TRBV29-1,12,SVKSGRRVYEQY
TRBJ2-1,TRBV7-6,12,ASSLVRQNNEQF
TRBJ2-5,TRBV6-5,13,ASSFAGLAAETQY
TRBJ2-5,TRBV7-2,12,ASSLEGEKLSQY
TRBJ2-3,TRBV10-1,12,ASSESEVSRTQY
TRBJ1-4,TRBV7-9,14,ASSWGQGRTNEKLF